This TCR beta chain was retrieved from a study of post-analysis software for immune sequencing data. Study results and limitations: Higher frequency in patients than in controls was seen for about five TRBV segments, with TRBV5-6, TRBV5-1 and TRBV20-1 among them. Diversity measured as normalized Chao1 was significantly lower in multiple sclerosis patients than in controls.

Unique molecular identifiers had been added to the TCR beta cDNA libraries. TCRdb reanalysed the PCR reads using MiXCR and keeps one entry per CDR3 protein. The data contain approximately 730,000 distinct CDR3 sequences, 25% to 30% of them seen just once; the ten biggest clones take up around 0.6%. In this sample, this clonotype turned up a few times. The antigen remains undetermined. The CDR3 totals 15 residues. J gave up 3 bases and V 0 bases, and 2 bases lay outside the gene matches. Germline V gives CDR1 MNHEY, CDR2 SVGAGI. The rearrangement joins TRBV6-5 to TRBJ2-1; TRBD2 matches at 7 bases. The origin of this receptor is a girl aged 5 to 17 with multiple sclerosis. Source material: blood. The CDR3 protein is CASSYSSGGYNEQFF. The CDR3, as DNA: TGTGCCAGCAGTTACTCATCGGGAGGCTACAATGAGCAGTTCTTC.